This T cell receptor (beta chain) derives from a study of shared clonotypes between healthy human individuals. Study-level points and caveats: All-four-donor shared clonotypes had higher generation probabilities than non-shared clonotypes did. Only blood samples were collected, and tissue repertoires likely differ.

This CDR3 region has 17 residues. Trimming cost V 4 bases and J 5 bases; bases outside gene matches: 11. Germline lookup yields CDR1 MGHRA and CDR2 YSYEKL. It was across several immunoSEQ plates that each subset's genomic DNA was evenly split. Here immunoSEQ multiplex PCR was the method, and the copy in TCRdb shows in-frame clones only, minus some. The sample has about 1 million clones; roughly 70% are singletons. Of note for this clone: The target antigen is unknown.

Sequenced sample: memory CD4+ T cells sorted from blood. Described subset: CD45RA-negative fraction. The rearrangement joins TRBV4-1 to TRBJ2-5, with TRBD2 matching over 12 bases. The TCR was taken from a man aged 18 to 35 in good health. Here the CDR3 DNA reads TGCGCCAGCAGCCCAACCGGGACTAGCGGGCTGAGGGAGACCCAGTACTTC. This translates into CASSPTGTSGLRETQYF.